This T cell receptor beta chain was observed in a study of blood T cells in healthy people across ages. Using a J-beta primer mix together with a sample-barcoded 5' primer, a second PCR was run for roughly 6 to 12 cycles. TCRdb processed the 5' RACE reads anew with MiXCR; each CDR3 protein has one entry. Of some 900,000 distinct CDR3 sequences in the sample, roughly 52% are singletons; the top ten hold 13%. About this clonotype: The junction does not match germline at one end; this may be a read error.

Per individual sample, total RNA of at least 6 micrograms was extracted. The CDR3 has 15 residues. Germline V lookup: CDR1 SGHRS, CDR2 YFSETQ. The chain couples TRBV5-1 to TRBJ2-7; 9 nucleotides line up with TRBD1. This TCR came from a man aged 25 to 40 in good health. The sample was blood. The CDR3 DNA follows: TGCGTCAGCAGCAATACCGGGACAGGGTCCAACGAGCAGTACTTC. It encodes CVSSNTGTGSNEQYF.